This paragraph covers one T cell receptor (beta chain) sequence. The junction departs from the called germline gene at one end, perhaps through a read error. CDR1 and CDR2 from the germline V gene are SSHAT and FNYEAQ (reference sequence). The CDR3 is 14 residues long. Sequenced by immunoSEQ multiplex PCR; TCRdb stores in-frame clones only, minus some. The repertoire holds 180,000 or so clones, with 80% to 90% as singletons. The data derive from a study of blood T cell repertoires in COVID-19. On the study more broadly: Collection of acute and convalescent COVID-19 samples took place in the United States, Italy and Spain. PBMCs, B-cell-depleted T cells, or T cells provided the cDNA or gDNA that made up the material.

Followed over time, Seattle patients had been enrolled while infection was active. The sequenced sample was peripheral blood. The chain uses TRBV7-7 and TRBJ2-5, with 7 bases fitting TRBD1. The origin of this receptor is a woman in her sixties or seventies with COVID-19, enrolled during active disease. The CDR3 bases are TGTGCTAGCAGCTCGACAGGGCTTGGGGAGACCCAGTACTTC. Its translation: CASSSTGLGETQYF.